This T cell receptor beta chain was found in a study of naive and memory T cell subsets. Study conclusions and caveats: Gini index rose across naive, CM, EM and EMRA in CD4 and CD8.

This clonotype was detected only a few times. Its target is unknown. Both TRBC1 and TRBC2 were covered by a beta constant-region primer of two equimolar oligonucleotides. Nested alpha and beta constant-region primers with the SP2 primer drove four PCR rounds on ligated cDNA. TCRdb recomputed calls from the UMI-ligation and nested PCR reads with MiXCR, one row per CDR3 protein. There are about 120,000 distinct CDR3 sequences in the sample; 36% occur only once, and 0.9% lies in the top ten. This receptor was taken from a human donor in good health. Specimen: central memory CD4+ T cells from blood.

CDR3 DNA sequence: TGTGCCAGCAGTGTTTGGGATAACGAGCTGTTTTTT. This encodes CASSVWDNELFF. J is TRBJ2-2 and V is TRBV6-1, with D unresolved. Germline loops: CDR1 MNHNS, CDR2 SASEGT. With 4 bases removed from V and 11 bases from J, the gap between germline ends came to 11 bases. The CDR3 is made up of 12 amino acids.